The 5 T cell receptor beta chains in this list originate from one sample, sequenced in a study of shared clonotypes between healthy human individuals. Clones were sequenced by immunoSEQ multiplex PCR, and TCRdb holds only the in-frame ones, with some missing. The sample lists roughly 680,000 clones; just under 75% were seen once. Sequenced input: memory CD4+ T cells sorted from blood. Indicated subset: CD45RA-negative fraction. The receptors here all came from a woman younger than 45 in good health.

The chain joins TRBV18 to TRBJ2-6; 12 bases are shared with TRBD1. V lost 3 bases and J lost 2; bases outside the gene matches: 8. This CDR3 contains 19 residues. Per germline, CDR1 KGHSH and CDR2 LQKENI. CDR3 amino acids: CASSPRNGTGGPGANVLTF. Written as DNA, the CDR3 is TGTGCCAGCTCACCGAGAAATGGGACAGGGGGCCCTGGGGCCAACGTCCTGACTTTC.

The chain links TRBV6-6 to TRBJ2-7; 7 bases line up with TRBD1. The CDR3 is 13 residues long. Germline-derived CDR1 and CDR2 are MNHNY and SVGAGI (reference sequence). The J segment lost 5 bases and the V segment lost 6 bases, leaving 7 bases of the junction unmatched. CDR3 DNA: TGTGCCAGCAGCCGACAGGGTGGCGACGAGCAGTACTTC. This encodes CASSRQGGDEQYF.

The rearrangement links TRBV6-5 to TRBJ2-1; D may be TRBD1 or TRBD2 (5 bases each). The germline CDR1 and CDR2 sequences are MNHEY and SVGAGI. V was shortened by 0 bases and J by 10 bases, with 10 bases between the two germline ends. The CDR3 is 13 amino acids. As DNA, the CDR3 is TGTGCCAGCAGTTACTCGAGGGGTTCCGAGCAGTTCTTC. It codes for CASSYSRGSEQFF.

This sequence joins TRBV7-2 and TRBJ2-3; D is undetermined. The CDR3 extends over 12 amino acids. V was shortened by 3 bases and J by 5 bases, with 6 bases between the two germline ends. Looked up from germline, CDR1 is SGHTA and CDR2 is FQGNSA. CDR3 coding DNA: TGTGCCAGCAGCTTTTATGGAGATACGCAGTATTTT. It translates to CASSFYGDTQYF.

This clone occurred a few times. The J gene is TRBJ2-6, the V gene TRBV30; D is unclear. V gave up 1 base and J gave up 0 bases, with 4 bases separating them. Germline values: CDR1 GTSNPN, CDR2 SVGIG (reference sequence). This CDR3 spans 14 amino acids. This chain's CDR3 is CAWSGSSGANVLTF. The CDR3 DNA reads TGTGCCTGGAGTGGGAGCTCTGGGGCCAACGTCCTGACTTTC.